The 9 T cell receptor beta chains presented below share a single source sample, sequenced in a study of T cell repertoires in cytomegalovirus infection. No antigen is known for these receptors. Each CDR3 protein is one row after TCRdb ran MiXCR on the reads. This sample has about 890,000 distinct CDR3 sequences, with approximately 33% found just once. The starting material was cultured CD8+ T cells from PBMCs, obtained from culture after CMV antigen stimulation. These TCRs come from a human donor in good health (CMV status not recorded). Some clones in this sample may be carry-over from other donors' samples.

This clonotype was recorded a few times. This chain joins TRBV7-6 and TRBJ1-5; D is perhaps TRBD1 (5 bases). This CDR3 has 15 residues. CDR1 is SGHVS, CDR2 FNYEAQ, per germline. V was pared by 1 base and J by 3 bases, with 10 bases between. CDR3 loop: CASSLGGTNNQPQHF. CDR3 coding DNA: TGTGCCAGCAGCTTAGGGGGGACGAACAATCAGCCCCAGCATTTT.

V usage is TRBV2 and J usage is TRBJ2-1; D possibly corresponds to TRBD1 (7 bases). In germline, CDR1 is SNHLY, CDR2 FYNNEI. Trimming took off 8 bases at V and 8 bases at J, with 16 bases between the two ends. CDR3 length: 13 amino acids. CDR3 in DNA: TGTGCCAGCCCCCGGGGCAGGGGGGATGAGCAGTTCTTC. It codes for CASPRGRGDEQFF.

The chain is built from TRBV6-5 and TRBJ2-7, with D perhaps being TRBD1 or TRBD2 (5 bases each). This CDR3 has 16 residues. V lost 0 bases and J 0 bases, leaving 12 bases between the germline ends. Germline V gene lookup returns CDR1 MNHEY and CDR2 SVGAGI. This chain's CDR3 is CASSYSAGTYSYEQYV. The CDR3 DNA is TGTGCCAGCAGTTACTCGGCAGGGACCTACTCCTACGAGCAGTACGTC.

The rearrangement links TRBV12-3 or TRBV12-4 to TRBJ1-5; D is unresolved. The CDR3 runs 13 residues. Trimming stripped 6 bases from V and 5 bases from J, with 11 bases between. CDR3 protein: CASSSAIHQPQHF. The DNA of the CDR3 is TGTGCCAGCAGCTCCGCTATCCATCAGCCCCAGCATTTT.

This clonotype was detected only a few times. This chain connects TRBV7-6 to TRBJ2-7; 7 bases line up with TRBD1. Germline V gene sequence: CDR1 SGHVS, CDR2 FNYEAQ. Germline trimming cut 5 bases from V and 0 bases from J; bases unmatched to any gene: 10. The CDR3 is 16 residues long. The CDR3 bases are TGTGCCAGCAGCCCCTTAGGACAGGTCAACTCCTACGAGCAGTACGTC. Its translation is CASSPLGQVNSYEQYV.

This clonotype occurred many times. V usage is TRBV7-9 and J usage is TRBJ2-2, with a weak D call TRBD2 (5 bases). Germline assignment: CDR1 SEHNR and CDR2 FQNEAQ (reference sequence). The V end lost 5 bases, the J end lost 7 bases, and 20 bases lay between the germline ends. This CDR3 has 16 residues. CDR3 sequence reads: CASSPPRGLQFGELFF. The CDR3 nucleotides read TGTGCCAGCAGCCCCCCCCGCGGGCTACAGTTCGGGGAGCTGTTTTTT.

The chain combines TRBV27 with TRBJ2-5; maybe TRBD2 (5 bases). There are 15 residues in the CDR3. Between the trimmed V and J ends, which lost 8 bases and 3 bases, there was a span of 19 bases. Germline CDR1 reads MNHEY; CDR2 reads SMNVEV (reference sequence). CDR3 in DNA: TGTGCCAGCGGCCGCGGGCTAGAGGGCAAAGAGACCCAGTACTTC. Translating gives CASGRGLEGKETQYF.

This clonotype appeared a few times. The chain uses TRBV15 and TRBJ2-7; 10 nucleotides match TRBD1. V was pared by 6 bases and J by 4 bases, with 6 bases of the junction left unmatched. The CDR3 runs to 14 residues. Germline loops: CDR1 LNHNV, CDR2 YYDKDF (reference sequence). The CDR3 coding sequence is TGTGCCACCAGGCCGGGACAGGGGTTTTACGAGCAGTACTTC. This codes for CATRPGQGFYEQYF.

This clonotype was picked up a small number of times. The chain joins TRBV27 to TRBJ1-2; D remains ambiguous. Deletions cut 3 bases from V and 5 bases from J, with 16 bases between. Germline-derived CDR1 and CDR2 are MNHEY and SMNVEV (reference sequence). CDR3 size: 15 residues. The CDR3 loop is CASSLTQVTGYGYTF. For the CDR3, the DNA is TGTGCCAGCAGTTTGACCCAGGTGACGGGGTATGGCTACACCTTC.